The 2 T cell receptor beta chains below come from one sample, sequenced in a study of blood T cell repertoires in COVID-19. Sequenced by immunoSEQ multiplex PCR; TCRdb stores in-frame clones only, minus some. The sample yields around 340,000 clones, around nine tenths seen once. The sample was PBMCs or T cells enriched from blood (not recorded which). All receptors derive from a woman in her twenties or thirties who had been exposed to COVID-19.

The chain joins TRBV18 to TRBJ1-4; 7 bases are shared with TRBD1. Germline CDR1 reads KGHSH; CDR2 reads LQKENI. CDR3 size: 15 residues. V shed 4 bases, J shed 8 bases, and the junction held 10 bases outside the gene matches. The CDR3: CASSQGQETAEKLFF. Here the CDR3 DNA reads TGTGCCAGCTCACAAGGACAGGAGACCGCCGAAAAACTGTTTTTT.

The CDR3 nucleotides are TGTGCCATCAGTGCGAGGGCGGGAGAGGGAGATACGCAGTATTTT. Protein product: CAISARAGEGDTQYF. The chain links TRBV10-3 to TRBJ2-3; 7 nucleotides agree with TRBD2. The germline gives CDR1 ENHRY, CDR2 SYGVKD. Trimming at V came to 4 bases and at J to 5 bases, leaving 9 bases not matched to a gene. CDR3 length: 15 residues.